This note documents a single T cell receptor beta chain sequence. Its antigen is not known. The PCR ran on 60 Vbeta and 13 Jbeta primers. Profiled with immunoSEQ multiplex PCR; TCRdb holds only in-frame clones, not every one. The data include approximately 40,000 clones; the top ten clones carry roughly 5.8%. This sample was taken from a study of cytomegalovirus exposure and HLA in healthy donors. Study background: Prior work identified 100 million to 130 million unique TCR beta sequences in some 180 million T cells. Notes on the study in general: The investigators catalogued 150 to 200 TCR beta chains as cytomegalovirus-associated. Serostatus for CMV was the only available immune exposure information.

Healthy bone marrow donors made up the cohort. The sequenced sample was PBMCs. The source is a human donor in good health.

DNA of the CDR3: TGCGCCAGCAGCAAGGGGACTAGCGGGGGCAGCTCCTACAATGAGCAGTTCTTC. Its translation: CASSKGTSGGSSYNEQFF. The V call is TRBV5-1, the J call TRBJ2-1; 14 nucleotides match TRBD2. The CDR3 has 18 amino acids. Germline loops: CDR1 SGHRS, CDR2 YFSETQ. The V segment lost 4 bases and the J segment 0 bases; nucleotides outside the gene matches: 6.